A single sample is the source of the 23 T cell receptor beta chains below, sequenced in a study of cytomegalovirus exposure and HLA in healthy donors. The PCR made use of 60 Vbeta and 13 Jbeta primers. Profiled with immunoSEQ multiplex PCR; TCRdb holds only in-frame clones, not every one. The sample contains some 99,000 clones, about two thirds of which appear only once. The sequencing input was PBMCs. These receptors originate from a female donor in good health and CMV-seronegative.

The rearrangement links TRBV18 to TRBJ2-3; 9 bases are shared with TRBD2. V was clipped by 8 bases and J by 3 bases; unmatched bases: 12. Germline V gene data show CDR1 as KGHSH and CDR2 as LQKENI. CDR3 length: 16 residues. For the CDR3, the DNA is TGTGCCAGCCGAGGGATGTCTAGCGGGGCAACAGATACGCAGTATTTT. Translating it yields CASRGMSSGATDTQYF. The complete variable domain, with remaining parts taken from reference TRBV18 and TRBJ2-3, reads NAGVMQNPRHLVRRRGQEARLRCSPMKGHSHVYWYRQLPEEGLKFMVYLQKENIIDESGMPKERFSAEFPKEGPSILRIQQVVRGDSAAYFCASRGMSSGATDTQYFGPGTRLTVL.

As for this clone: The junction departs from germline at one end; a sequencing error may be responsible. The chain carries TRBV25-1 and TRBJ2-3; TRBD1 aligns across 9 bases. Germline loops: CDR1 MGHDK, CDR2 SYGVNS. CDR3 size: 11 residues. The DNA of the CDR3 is TGTGCCAGCAGTGGGGACAGGGCGTTGCATTTT. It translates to CASSGDRALHF.

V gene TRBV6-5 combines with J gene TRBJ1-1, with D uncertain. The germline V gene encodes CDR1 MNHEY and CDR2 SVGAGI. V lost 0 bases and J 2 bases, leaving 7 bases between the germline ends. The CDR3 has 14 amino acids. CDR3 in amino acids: CASSYSAVNTEAFF. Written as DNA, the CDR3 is TGTGCCAGCAGTTACTCGGCAGTTAACACTGAAGCTTTCTTT.

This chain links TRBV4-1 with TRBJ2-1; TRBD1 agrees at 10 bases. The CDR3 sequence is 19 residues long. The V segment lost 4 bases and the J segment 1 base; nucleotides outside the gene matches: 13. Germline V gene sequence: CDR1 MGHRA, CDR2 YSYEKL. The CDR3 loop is CASSPGTGVDLGSYNEQFF. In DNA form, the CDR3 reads TGCGCCAGCAGCCCGGGGACAGGGGTGGATTTAGGATCCTACAATGAGCAGTTCTTC.

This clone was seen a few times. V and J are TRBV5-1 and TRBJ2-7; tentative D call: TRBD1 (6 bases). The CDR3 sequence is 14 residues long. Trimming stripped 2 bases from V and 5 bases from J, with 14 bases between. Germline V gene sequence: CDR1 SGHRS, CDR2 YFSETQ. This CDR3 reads CASSFSSQGNEQYF. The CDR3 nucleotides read TGCGCCAGCAGCTTCTCATCCCAGGGGAACGAGCAGTACTTC.

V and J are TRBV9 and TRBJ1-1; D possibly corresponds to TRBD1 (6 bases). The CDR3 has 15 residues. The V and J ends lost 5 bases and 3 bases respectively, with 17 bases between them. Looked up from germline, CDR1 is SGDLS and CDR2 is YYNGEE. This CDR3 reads CASRPDPGGHTEAFF. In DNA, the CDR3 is TGTGCCAGCAGGCCGGACCCCGGGGGGCACACTGAAGCTTTCTTT. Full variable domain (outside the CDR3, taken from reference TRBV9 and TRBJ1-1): DSGVTQTPKHLITATGQRVTLRCSPRSGDLSVYWYQQSLDQGLQFLIQYYNGEERAKGNILERFSAQQFPDLHSELNLSSLELGDSALYFCASRPDPGGHTEAFFGQGTRLTVV.

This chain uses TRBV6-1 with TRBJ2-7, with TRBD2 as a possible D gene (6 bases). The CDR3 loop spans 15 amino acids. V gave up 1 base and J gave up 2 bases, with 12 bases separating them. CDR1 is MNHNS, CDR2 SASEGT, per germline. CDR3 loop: CASSEGGTSTYEQYF. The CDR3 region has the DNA TGTGCCAGCAGTGAAGGGGGGACTTCTACCTACGAGCAGTACTTC.

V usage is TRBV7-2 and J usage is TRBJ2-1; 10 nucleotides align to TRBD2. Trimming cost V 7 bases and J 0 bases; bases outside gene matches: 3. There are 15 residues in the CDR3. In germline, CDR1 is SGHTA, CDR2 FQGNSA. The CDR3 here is CASKRGGTSYNEQFF. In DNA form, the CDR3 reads TGTGCCAGCAAGCGGGGGGGTACCTCCTACAATGAGCAGTTCTTC.

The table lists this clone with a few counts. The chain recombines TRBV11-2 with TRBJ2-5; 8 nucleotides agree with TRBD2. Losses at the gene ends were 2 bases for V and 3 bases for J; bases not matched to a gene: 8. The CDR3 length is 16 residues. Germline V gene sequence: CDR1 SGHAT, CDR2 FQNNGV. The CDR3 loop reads CASSLSGGSGEETQYF. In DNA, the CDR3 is TGTGCCAGCAGCTTAAGCGGGGGTTCGGGCGAAGAGACCCAGTACTTC.

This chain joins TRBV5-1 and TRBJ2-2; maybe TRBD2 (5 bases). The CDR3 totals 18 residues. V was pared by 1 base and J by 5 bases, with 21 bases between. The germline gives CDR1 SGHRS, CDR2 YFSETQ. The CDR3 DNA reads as TGCGCCAGCAGCTTGTTACCCCCGGCGCCGCGCGGGACCGGGGAGCTGTTTTTT. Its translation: CASSLLPPAPRGTGELFF.

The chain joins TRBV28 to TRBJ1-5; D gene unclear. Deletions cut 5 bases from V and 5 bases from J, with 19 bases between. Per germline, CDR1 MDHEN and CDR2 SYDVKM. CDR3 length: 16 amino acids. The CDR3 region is CASSAVGPSLHQPQHF. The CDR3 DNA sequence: TGTGCCAGCAGTGCCGTCGGTCCTTCCCTTCATCAGCCCCAGCATTTT.

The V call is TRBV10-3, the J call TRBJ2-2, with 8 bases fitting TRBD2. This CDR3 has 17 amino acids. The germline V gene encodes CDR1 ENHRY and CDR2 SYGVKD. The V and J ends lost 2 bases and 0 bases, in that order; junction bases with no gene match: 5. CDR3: CAISETGTRTNTGELFF. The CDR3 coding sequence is TGTGCCATCAGTGAGACCGGGACTAGGACGAACACCGGGGAGCTGTTTTTT.

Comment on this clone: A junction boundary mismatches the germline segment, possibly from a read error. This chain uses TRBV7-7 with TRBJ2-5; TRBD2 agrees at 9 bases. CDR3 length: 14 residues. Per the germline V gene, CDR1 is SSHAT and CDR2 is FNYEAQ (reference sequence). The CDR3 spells CASSHGTSTETQYF. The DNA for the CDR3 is TGTGCTAGCAGCCATGGGACTAGCACAGAGACCCAGTACTTC.

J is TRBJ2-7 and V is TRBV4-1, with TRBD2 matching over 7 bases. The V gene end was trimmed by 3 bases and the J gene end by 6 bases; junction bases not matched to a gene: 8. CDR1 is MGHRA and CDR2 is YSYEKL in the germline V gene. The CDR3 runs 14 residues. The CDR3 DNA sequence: TGCGCCAGCAGCCACCCCACTAGCGTTAGCGAGCAGTACTTC. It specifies CASSHPTSVSEQYF.

CDR3 residues: CASSLGQGAYYGYTF. The CDR3 nucleotides read TGTGCCAGCAGTTTAGGACAGGGGGCCTACTATGGCTACACCTTC. V usage is TRBV28 and J usage is TRBJ1-2; 11 bases are shared with TRBD1. The CDR3 extends over 15 amino acids. Germline trimming cut 2 bases from V and 3 bases from J; bases unmatched to any gene: 2. CDR1 MDHEN and CDR2 SYDVKM come from the germline V gene.

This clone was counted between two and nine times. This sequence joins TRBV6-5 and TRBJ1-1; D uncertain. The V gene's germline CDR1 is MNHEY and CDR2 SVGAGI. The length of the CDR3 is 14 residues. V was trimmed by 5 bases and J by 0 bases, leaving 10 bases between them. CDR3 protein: CASSPRVMNTEAFF. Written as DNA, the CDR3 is TGTGCCAGCAGTCCTCGGGTGATGAACACTGAAGCTTTCTTT.

CDR3 in amino acids: CASSVREQYF. The CDR3, as DNA: TGTGCCAGCAGCGTGCGCGAGCAGTACTTC. This chain links TRBV7-9 with TRBJ2-7; no clear D gene. V gave up 5 bases and J gave up 6 bases, with 5 bases separating them. Germline loops: CDR1 SEHNR, CDR2 FQNEAQ (reference sequence). The CDR3 has 10 residues.

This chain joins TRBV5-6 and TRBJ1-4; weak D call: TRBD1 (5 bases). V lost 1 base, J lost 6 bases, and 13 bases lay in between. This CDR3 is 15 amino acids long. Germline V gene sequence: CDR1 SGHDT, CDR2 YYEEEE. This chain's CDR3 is CASSLLSGNDEKLFF. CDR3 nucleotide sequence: TGTGCCAGCAGCTTGTTATCAGGGAACGATGAAAAACTGTTTTTT.

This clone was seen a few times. The CDR3 sequence is CASSGDRDRNTEAFF. As DNA, the CDR3 is TGTGCCAGCAGTGGGGACCGGGACAGGAACACTGAAGCTTTCTTT. The J gene is TRBJ1-1, the V gene TRBV25-1; 7 positions agree with TRBD1. Germline V gene lookup returns CDR1 MGHDK and CDR2 SYGVNS. This CDR3 spans 15 amino acids. The V and J ends lost 4 bases and 1 base, in that order; junction bases with no gene match: 6.

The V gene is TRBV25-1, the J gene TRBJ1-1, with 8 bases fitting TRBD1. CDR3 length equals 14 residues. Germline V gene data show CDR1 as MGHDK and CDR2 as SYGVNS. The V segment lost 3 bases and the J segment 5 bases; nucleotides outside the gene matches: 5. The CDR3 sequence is CASSEDRVGTEAFF. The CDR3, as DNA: TGTGCCAGCAGTGAGGACAGGGTAGGAACTGAAGCTTTCTTT.

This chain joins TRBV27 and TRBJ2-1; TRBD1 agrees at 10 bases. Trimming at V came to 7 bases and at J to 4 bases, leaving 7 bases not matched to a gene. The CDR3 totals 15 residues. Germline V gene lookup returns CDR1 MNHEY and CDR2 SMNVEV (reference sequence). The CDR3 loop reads CASTAGTGAYNEQFF. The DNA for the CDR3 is TGTGCCAGCACCGCCGGGACAGGGGCATACAATGAGCAGTTCTTC.

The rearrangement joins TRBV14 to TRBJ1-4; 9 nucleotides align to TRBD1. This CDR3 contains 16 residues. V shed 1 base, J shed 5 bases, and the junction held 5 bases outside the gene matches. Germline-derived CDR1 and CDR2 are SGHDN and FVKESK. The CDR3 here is CASSQGRGTGNEKLFF. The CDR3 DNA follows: TGTGCCAGCAGCCAAGGAAGAGGGACAGGGAATGAAAAACTGTTTTTT.

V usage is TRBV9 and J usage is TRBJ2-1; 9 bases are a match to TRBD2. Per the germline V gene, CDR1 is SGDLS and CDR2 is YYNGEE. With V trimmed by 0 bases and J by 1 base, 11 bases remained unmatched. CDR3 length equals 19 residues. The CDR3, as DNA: TGTGCCAGCAGCGTAGACGGCGGGGGGGCAATGGGGTCCTACAATGAGCAGTTCTTC. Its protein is CASSVDGGGAMGSYNEQFF.